The T cell receptor (beta chain) under discussion was sequenced for a study of cytomegalovirus exposure and HLA in healthy donors. As for the donors, each was a healthy bone marrow donor. A multiplex PCR was run with 60 Vbeta primers and 13 Jbeta primers. Generated by immunoSEQ multiplex PCR, the TCRdb table keeps only in-frame clones and is missing some. The sample includes under 200,000 clones, about 72% seen only once; the top ten take approximately 2.3%. Germline CDR1 GTSNPN, CDR2 SVGIG (reference sequence). Trimming took 5 bases from V and 4 from J, leaving 15 bases between them. The CDR3 consists of 15 residues. This clone was detected only once. Antigen unknown. Notes on the study in general: It was confirmed in vitro that a few of the CMV-associated chains were specific for CMV antigens. While the bulk of TCR sequences proved rare, some public TCRs turned up in many donors.

Material for sequencing was PBMCs. The genes are TRBV30 and TRBJ2-6; maybe TRBD1 (6 bases). This receptor was obtained from a man over 45 in good health and CMV-seropositive. CDR3 in DNA: TGTGCCTGGGAGCAAGGGGGTCCGGGGGCCAACGTCCTGACTTTC. The encoded protein is CAWEQGGPGANVLTF.